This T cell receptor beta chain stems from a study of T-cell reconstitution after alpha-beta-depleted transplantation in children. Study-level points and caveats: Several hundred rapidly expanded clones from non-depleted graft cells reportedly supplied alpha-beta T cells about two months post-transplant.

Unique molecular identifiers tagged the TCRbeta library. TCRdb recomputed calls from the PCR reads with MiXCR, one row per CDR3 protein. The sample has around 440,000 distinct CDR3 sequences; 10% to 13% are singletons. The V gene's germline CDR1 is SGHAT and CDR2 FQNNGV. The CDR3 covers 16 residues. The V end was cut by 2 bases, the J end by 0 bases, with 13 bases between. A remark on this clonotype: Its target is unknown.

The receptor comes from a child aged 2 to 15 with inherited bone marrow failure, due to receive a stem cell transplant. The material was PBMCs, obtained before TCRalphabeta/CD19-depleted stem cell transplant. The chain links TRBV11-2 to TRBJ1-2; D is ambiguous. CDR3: CASSLNQLKANYGYTF. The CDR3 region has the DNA TGTGCCAGCAGCTTAAATCAGCTCAAAGCTAACTATGGCTACACCTTC.